The 3 T cell receptor beta chains below were found in one sample sequenced in a study of blood T cell repertoires in COVID-19. Only in-frame clones appear in the TCRdb table, and some are missing; sequencing was by immunoSEQ multiplex PCR. The sample lists 180,000 or so clones, over 75% occurring once. What was sequenced was PBMCs or T cells enriched from blood (not recorded which). The receptor set was obtained from a man aged 45 to 65 who had recovered from COVID-19.

For the CDR3, the DNA is TGCGCCAGCAGCTTGAGGACTAGCGGGGGGGCCGGGGATGAGCAGTTCTTC. Translated: CASSLRTSGGAGDEQFF. V is TRBV5-1 and J is TRBJ2-1, with 15 bases identical to TRBD2. Germline CDR1 SGHRS, CDR2 YFSETQ. The CDR3 has 17 residues. The ends lost 1 base at V and 8 bases at J; junction bases unmatched: 7.

The J gene is TRBJ2-7, the V gene TRBV19; 8 positions match TRBD2. The length of the CDR3 is 14 residues. Germline V gives CDR1 LNHDA, CDR2 SQIVND (reference sequence). Unmatched junction bases numbered 14, after V lost 9 bases and J lost 7 bases. CDR3 nucleotide sequence: TGTGCCAGCGGACCGACGGGAGGGGGGAGAGAGCAGTACTTC. It encodes CASGPTGGGREQYF.

V is TRBV30 and J is TRBJ1-5; D is possibly TRBD1 (5 bases). With 7 bases removed from V and 0 bases from J, the gap between germline ends came to 10 bases. This CDR3 region has 13 residues. Germline CDR1 is GTSNPN and CDR2 is SVGIG (reference sequence). The CDR3 nucleotides read TGTGCCTTGACAGAGAATAGCAATCAGCCCCAGCATTTT. It encodes CALTENSNQPQHF.